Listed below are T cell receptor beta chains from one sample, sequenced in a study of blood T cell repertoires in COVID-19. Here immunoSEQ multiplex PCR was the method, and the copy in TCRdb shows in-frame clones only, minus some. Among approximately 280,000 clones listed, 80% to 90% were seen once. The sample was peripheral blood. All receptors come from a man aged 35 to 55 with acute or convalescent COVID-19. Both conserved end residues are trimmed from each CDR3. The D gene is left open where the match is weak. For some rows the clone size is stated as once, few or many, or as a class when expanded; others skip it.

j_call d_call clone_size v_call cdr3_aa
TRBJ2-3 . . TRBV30 AWSKSVSTDTQY
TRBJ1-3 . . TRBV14 ASSQDRERDRSGNTIY
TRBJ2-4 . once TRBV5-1 ASSLIIAPLNIQY
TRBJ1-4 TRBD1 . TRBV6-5 ASSGQGAEEKLF
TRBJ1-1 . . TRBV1 TSSHQGQREAF
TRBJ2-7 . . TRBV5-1 ASSTGQRVYEQY
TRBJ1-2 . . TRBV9 ASSVNSRDGYT
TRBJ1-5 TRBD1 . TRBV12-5 ASGRTGDQPQH
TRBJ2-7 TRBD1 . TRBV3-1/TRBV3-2 ASSQLGQLPYEQY
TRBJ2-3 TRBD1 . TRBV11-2 ASSMEWGQGADTQY
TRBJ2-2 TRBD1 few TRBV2 ASKGAVTGELF
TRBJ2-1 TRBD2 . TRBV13 ASSLQAGGDSSYNEQF
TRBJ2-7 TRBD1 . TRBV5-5 ASSPQVDRGREQY
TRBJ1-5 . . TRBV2 ASSGHPNQPQH
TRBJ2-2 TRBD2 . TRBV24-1 ATSRPGLAGENTGELF
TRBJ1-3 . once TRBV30 AWSFAGTHGNTIY
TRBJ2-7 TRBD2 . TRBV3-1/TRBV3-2 ASSPSGLAGIEQY
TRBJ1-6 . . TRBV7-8 ASSRPEDSPLH
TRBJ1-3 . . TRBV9 ASSVEEPGNTIY
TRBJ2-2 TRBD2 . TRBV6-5 ASIRLAGATGELF
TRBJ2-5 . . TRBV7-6 ASSLAGGQETQY
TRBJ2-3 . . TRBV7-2 ASTAGGSADTQY
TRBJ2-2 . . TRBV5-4 ASSPWGHDGELF
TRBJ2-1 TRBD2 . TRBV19 ASSSRGGSYNEQF
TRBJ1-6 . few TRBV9 ASSALAGASPLH
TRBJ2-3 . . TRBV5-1 ASSSGQISTDTQY
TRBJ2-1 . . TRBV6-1 ASSEYRVEEQF
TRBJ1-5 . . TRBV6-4 ASSPQRNQPQH
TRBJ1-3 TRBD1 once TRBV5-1 ASSSGRQGGLSGNTIY
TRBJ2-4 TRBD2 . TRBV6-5 ANGEGRNIQY
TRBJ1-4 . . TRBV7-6 ASSPGRATNEKLF
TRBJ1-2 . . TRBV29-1 SVPAAYGYT
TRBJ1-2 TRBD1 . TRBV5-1 ASSLGTGYEGDYGYT
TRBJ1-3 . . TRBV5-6 ASSLRVTGGNTIY
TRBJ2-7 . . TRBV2 ASSEIRARNEQY
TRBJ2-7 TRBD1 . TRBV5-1 ASSDEGQKQTYEQY
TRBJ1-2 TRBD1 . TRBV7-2 ASSRQLRDRGNYGYT
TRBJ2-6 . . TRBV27 ASSLIGGRPSGANVLT
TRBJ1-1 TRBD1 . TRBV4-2 ASSHLLTGEAEAF
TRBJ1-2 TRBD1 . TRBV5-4 ASSLGGGTGNGYT
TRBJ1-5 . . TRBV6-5 ASTPSGGAHQPQH
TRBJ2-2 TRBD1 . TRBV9 ASSVGGQGNTGELF
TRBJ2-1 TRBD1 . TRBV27 ASSLLETGGTNEQF
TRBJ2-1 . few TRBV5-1 ASSLAGVDEQF
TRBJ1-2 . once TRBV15 ATSSGLTANYGYT
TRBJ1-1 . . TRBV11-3 ASSRFRDTEAF
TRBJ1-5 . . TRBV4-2 ASSPRQDDQPQH
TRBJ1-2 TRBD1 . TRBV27 ASSLSPGQGKGYT
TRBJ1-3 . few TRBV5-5 ASSRAEAGNTIY